A selection of T cell receptor beta chains follows, all from one sample in a study of blood T cell repertoires in COVID-19. Sequencing was performed with immunoSEQ multiplex PCR; in TCRdb, only in-frame clones are kept and a portion is missing. The table records 95,000 to 110,000 clones, 84% of them present only once. Sequenced material: peripheral blood. The receptor set was obtained from a man aged 55 to 70 with acute or convalescent COVID-19. Each CDR3 is given without its conserved first and last residue. D genes are given only for firm matches.

J gene,V gene,D gene,CDR3 protein
TRBJ1-5,TRBV15,-,ATSGWTSSNQPQH
TRBJ1-4,TRBV28,-,ASSYGGLATNEKLF
TRBJ2-5,TRBV7-2,TRBD1,ASSFGTGVETQY
TRBJ1-6,TRBV5-1,-,ASSLGINQVGPLH
TRBJ2-5,TRBV11-2,TRBD2,ASSLLAGSQETQY
TRBJ1-1,TRBV10-1,TRBD1,ASSSRTGGTTEAF
TRBJ2-1,TRBV7-9,TRBD2,ASSLARMGLAGERNEQF
TRBJ2-7,TRBV2,-,ASSEGGRGYEQY
TRBJ2-3,TRBV5-1,TRBD1,ASSFQGAEDTQY
TRBJ2-2,TRBV7-9,-,ASSLNTGELF
TRBJ2-7,TRBV2,-,ASTLLRREQY
TRBJ2-1,TRBV7-2,TRBD2,ASSFASGDREQF
TRBJ2-2,TRBV24-1,-,ATSDLDGTGELF
TRBJ2-7,TRBV2,-,ASSVGGTYEQY
TRBJ1-1,TRBV2,-,ASSRDTNTEAF
TRBJ2-5,TRBV28,-,ASSPGVTRQETQY
TRBJ1-1,TRBV5-1,-,ASSFQNTEAF
TRBJ2-3,TRBV7-6,-,ATSLRGGGTDTQY
TRBJ1-2,TRBV29-1,-,SVHYLDGYT
TRBJ2-5,TRBV11-2,TRBD2,ASSRRLAGVQETQY
TRBJ2-5,TRBV12-3/TRBV12-4,TRBD2,ASSSGTETQY
TRBJ1-4,TRBV7-2,-,ASSLAVREKLF
TRBJ2-1,TRBV9,-,ASSLEAGSSSYNEQF
TRBJ1-1,TRBV7-8,-,ASSFRGMNTEAF
TRBJ2-1,TRBV18,TRBD2,ASSPAGLAGGLNEQF
TRBJ2-7,TRBV19,TRBD2,ASSRGLAGFYEQY
TRBJ1-2,TRBV27,-,ASNGGNYGYT
TRBJ1-1,TRBV5-6,TRBD1,ASSFWDRDKAEAF